This T cell receptor beta chain was recovered during a study of CD8 T cells in ankylosing spondylitis. Study-level results: For ankylosing spondylitis blood, a TCR beta motif of 8 or 9 highly homologous variants appeared characteristic. Some of these motif variants have turned up before, in reports on reactive arthritis synovial fluid and blood. Reportedly, significant enrichment of disease-linked clones occurred in matched ankylosing spondylitis synovial fluid. Disease-linked clones proved CD8+ and comparatively uncommon in peripheral blood.

TCRdb reanalysed the 5' RACE reads using MiXCR and keeps one entry per CDR3 protein. The table lists some 85,000 distinct CDR3 sequences, roughly 8.8% of them singletons. This clonotype has more than one count but fewer than ten. Its cognate antigen is unknown. Sequencing was carried out using blood, either unsorted or a sorted T cell fraction (not recorded which). The source of this sequence is a male donor with ankylosing spondylitis.

The CDR3 bases are TGTGCCAGCAGTTCCCCACGGGGGAACTATGGCTACACCTTC. It is translated as CASSSPRGNYGYTF. The chain is built from TRBV6-5 and TRBJ1-2; D may be TRBD1 (5 bases). V was clipped by 4 bases and J by 2 bases, with 11 bases between them. CDR3 length equals 14 residues. Germline V CDR1 and CDR2: MNHEY, SVGAGI.